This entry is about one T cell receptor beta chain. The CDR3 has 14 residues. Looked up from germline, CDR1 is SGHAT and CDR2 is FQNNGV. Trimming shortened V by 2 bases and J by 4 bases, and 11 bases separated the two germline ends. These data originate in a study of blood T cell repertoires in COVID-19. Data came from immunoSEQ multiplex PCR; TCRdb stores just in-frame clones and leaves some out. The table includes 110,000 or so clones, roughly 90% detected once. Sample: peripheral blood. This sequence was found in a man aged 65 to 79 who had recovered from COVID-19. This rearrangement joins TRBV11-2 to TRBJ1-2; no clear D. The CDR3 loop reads CASSLFGPSYGYTF. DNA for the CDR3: TGTGCCAGCAGCTTATTCGGCCCTAGCTATGGCTACACCTTC.